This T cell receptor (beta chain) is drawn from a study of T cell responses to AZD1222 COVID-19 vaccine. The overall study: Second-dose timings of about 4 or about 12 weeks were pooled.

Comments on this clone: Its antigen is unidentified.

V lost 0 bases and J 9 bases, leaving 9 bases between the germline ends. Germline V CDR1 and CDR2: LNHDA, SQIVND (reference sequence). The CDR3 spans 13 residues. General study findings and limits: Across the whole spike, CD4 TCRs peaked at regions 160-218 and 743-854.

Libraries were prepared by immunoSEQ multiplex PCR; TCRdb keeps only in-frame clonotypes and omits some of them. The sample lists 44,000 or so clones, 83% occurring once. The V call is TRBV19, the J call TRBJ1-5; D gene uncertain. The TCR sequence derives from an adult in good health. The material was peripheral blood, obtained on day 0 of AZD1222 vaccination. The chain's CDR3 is CASSIDYRGPQHF. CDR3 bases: TGTGCCAGTAGTATAGATTATCGAGGGCCCCAGCATTTT.